Below, 22 T cell receptor beta chains from the same sample are listed, as sequenced in a study of identical twins. TCRdb reanalysed the 5' RACE reads using MiXCR and keeps one entry per CDR3 protein. The sample includes about 490,000 distinct CDR3 sequences, 13% to 15% of them seen just once. In addition, the sample was reused for a study of yellow fever vaccine responses in identical twins.

Sample: CD4+ T cells sorted from blood. These receptors came from a woman aged 18 to 35 in good health.

This clonotype was picked up a small number of times. This chain uses TRBV4-1 with TRBJ2-1, with 9 positions matching TRBD2. CDR1 and CDR2 (germline): MGHRA, YSYEKL. This CDR3 contains 19 residues. V was clipped by 0 bases and J by 5 bases; unmatched bases: 14. The CDR3, as DNA: TGCGCCAGCAGCCAAGATGTATTATGGCGGGAGGGCCCCGACAATGAGCAGTTCTTC. This codes for CASSQDVLWREGPDNEQFF.

As DNA, the CDR3 is TGTGCCAGCAGTTCCGGGACAACCGGCACAGATACGCAGTATTTT. Amino acids: CASSSGTTGTDTQYF. The chain couples TRBV28 to TRBJ2-3; TRBD1 is a possible D gene (6 bases). V was clipped by 4 bases and J by 1 base, with 12 bases between them. The CDR3 has 15 residues. CDR1 and CDR2 from the germline V gene are MDHEN and SYDVKM.

This clonotype was detected only a few times. V and J are TRBV20-1 and TRBJ2-2; D possibly corresponds to TRBD2 (6 bases). V lost 6 bases to trimming and J lost 3 bases, with 11 bases between them. The germline V gene has CDR1 DFQATT and CDR2 SNEGSKA (reference sequence). CDR3 length: 13 residues. CDR3 loop: CSAKGLHTGELFF. The CDR3 DNA is TGCAGTGCCAAGGGACTGCACACCGGGGAGCTGTTTTTT.

The J gene is TRBJ1-2, the V gene TRBV10-3, with D perhaps matching TRBD1 (6 bases). Trimming stripped 2 bases from V and 7 bases from J, with 23 bases between. CDR3 length: 17 residues. CDR1 and CDR2 (germline): ENHRY, SYGVKD. In DNA, the CDR3 is TGTGCCATCAGTGAGCCCAATTTGGCGAGGGGGGCGAGTGGCTACACCTTC. It is translated as CAISEPNLARGASGYTF.

The V call is TRBV27, the J call TRBJ2-1, with a weak D call TRBD1 (5 bases). V lost 5 bases to trimming and J lost 0 bases, with 11 bases between them. CDR1 and CDR2 (germline): MNHEY, SMNVEV (reference sequence). The CDR3 contains 15 residues. DNA of the CDR3: TGTGCCAGCAGTCCAGGGTTCAGCTCCTACAATGAGCAGTTCTTC. Translation: CASSPGFSSYNEQFF.

The CDR3 region has the DNA TGTGCCATCAGTGACCTAGCGGGAAGTGGCACAGATACGCAGTATTTT. Protein sequence: CAISDLAGSGTDTQYF. This chain links TRBV10-3 with TRBJ2-3; 9 bases fit TRBD2. The CDR3 has 16 residues. J lost 1 base, V lost 3 bases, and 5 bases had no gene match. Per the germline V gene, CDR1 is ENHRY and CDR2 is SYGVKD.

J is TRBJ2-7 and V is TRBV5-1, with TRBD1 matching over 7 bases. CDR3 length equals 15 residues. From germline, CDR1 is SGHRS and CDR2 YFSETQ. Trimming removed 4 bases from V and 0 bases from J; junction bases left unmatched: 7. For the CDR3, the DNA is TGCGCCAGCAGCCTAGGGACAGCCGCCTCCTACGAGCAGTACTTC. It encodes CASSLGTAASYEQYF. Looking up the rest from reference TRBV5-1 and TRBJ2-7 gives the full variable domain: KAGVTQTPRYLIKTRGQQVTLSCSPISGHRSVSWYQQTPGQGLQFLFEYFSETQRNKGNFPGRFSGRQFSNSRSEMNVSTLELGDSALYLCASSLGTAASYEQYFGPGTRLTVT.

This chain connects TRBV20-1 to TRBJ2-5; D is undetermined. The CDR3 sequence is 11 residues long. The ends were cut back, 3 bases at V and 2 bases at J, with 4 bases in the middle. Germline V lookup: CDR1 DFQATT, CDR2 SNEGSKA (reference sequence). This chain's CDR3 is CSASPQETQYF. The CDR3 bases are TGCAGTGCTAGTCCGCAAGAGACCCAGTACTTC.

The sample holds a few counts of this clonotype. The chain carries TRBV3-1 and TRBJ2-1, with D unresolved. Germline CDR1 and CDR2: LGHDT and YNNKEL (reference sequence). V shed 4 bases and J shed 3 bases, with 10 bases lying between them. The length of the CDR3 is 14 residues. The CDR3, as DNA: TGTGCCAGCAGCCGTGAGGTCATCTACAATGAGCAGTTCTTC. Protein: CASSREVIYNEQFF.

Only a few counts were recorded for this clonotype. V and J are TRBV20-1 and TRBJ2-5; 10 bases map to TRBD2. The CDR3 runs 13 residues. V dropped 6 bases and J dropped 5; count of bases not matched to a gene: 6. CDR1 is DFQATT, CDR2 SNEGSKA, per germline (reference sequence). The DNA of the CDR3 is TGCAGTGCGAGCAGCGGGGGGGCTGAGACCCAGTACTTC. This sequence encodes CSASSGGAETQYF.

In this sample, this clonotype turned up a few times. V usage is TRBV7-9 and J usage is TRBJ1-4, with 9 bases matching TRBD1. Per germline, CDR1 SEHNR and CDR2 FQNEAQ (reference sequence). CDR3 length: 15 amino acids. After removal of 1 base from V and 8 bases from J, the junction contained 5 bases not matched to a gene. The CDR3 sequence: CASSLGTGGWEKLFF. In DNA form, the CDR3 reads TGTGCCAGCAGCTTAGGTACAGGGGGCTGGGAAAAACTGTTTTTT.

In its sample, this clonotype was seen a few times. The chain is built from TRBV7-2 and TRBJ1-6; D may be TRBD1 (5 bases). CDR3 length: 16 amino acids. Germline-derived CDR1 and CDR2 are SGHTA and FQGNSA. The V end lost 1 base, the J end lost 8 bases, and 15 bases lay between the germline ends. CDR3 in amino acids: CASSLGLIGTDSPLHF. The CDR3 DNA sequence: TGTGCCAGCAGCTTAGGGCTCATTGGGACTGATTCACCCCTCCACTTT.

The chain uses TRBV27 and TRBJ1-6, with D perhaps TRBD1 (6 bases). Germline V gene sequence: CDR1 MNHEY, CDR2 SMNVEV (reference sequence). The CDR3 runs to 16 residues. The ends were cut back, 5 bases at V and 10 bases at J, with 21 bases in the middle. The CDR3 protein is CASSPTQTGPGSPLHF. In DNA form, the CDR3 reads TGTGCCAGCAGTCCCACTCAGACAGGTCCGGGATCACCCCTCCACTTT.

The chain is built from TRBV12-3 or TRBV12-4 and TRBJ1-2; D possibly corresponds to TRBD1 (6 bases). The CDR3 is made up of 16 amino acids. The V and J ends lost 3 bases and 6 bases respectively, with 20 bases between them. The CDR3 DNA reads as TGTGCCAGCAGTTTGCCGAGCGGGGGGCGCGGGAATGGCTACACCTTC. Its translation: CASSLPSGGRGNGYTF.

This rearrangement joins TRBV12-3 or TRBV12-4 to TRBJ1-3; TRBD1 aligns across 7 bases. CDR3 size: 13 residues. The V gene end was trimmed by 3 bases and the J gene end by 8 bases; junction bases not matched to a gene: 4. CDR3 loop: CASSFGQVYTIYF. Here the CDR3 DNA reads TGTGCCAGCAGTTTCGGACAGGTATACACCATATATTTT.

This clonotype was seen more than once but under ten times. The chain uses TRBV29-1 and TRBJ1-2; 9 nucleotides align to TRBD1. This CDR3 is 14 amino acids long. Germline CDR1 and CDR2: SQVTM and ANQGSEA. Trimming cost V 2 bases and J 5 bases; bases outside gene matches: 6. CDR3 residues: CSVEPGQGKYGYTF. The CDR3 bases are TGCAGCGTTGAACCGGGACAGGGAAAATATGGCTACACCTTC.

The chain employs TRBV6-5 and TRBJ1-1, with D possibly TRBD1 on 6 matching bases. Trimming removed 2 bases at V and 0 bases at J, with 13 bases between. This CDR3 is 16 amino acids long. Per germline, CDR1 MNHEY and CDR2 SVGAGI. CDR3 nucleotide sequence: TGTGCCAGCAGTTACAAACAGGGTTTGGTGAACACTGAAGCTTTCTTT. Its translation is CASSYKQGLVNTEAFF.

DNA of the CDR3: TGCAGTGCTAGACAACGACAGGGGGCAGGGGGGGAGACCCAGTACTTC. Encoded protein: CSARQRQGAGGETQYF. The genes are TRBV20-1 and TRBJ2-5; 10 nucleotides line up with TRBD1. The V gene end was trimmed by 2 bases and the J gene end by 5 bases; junction bases not matched to a gene: 11. The length of the CDR3 is 16 residues. The V gene's germline CDR1 is DFQATT and CDR2 SNEGSKA (reference sequence).

This clonotype was counted a few times. The genes are TRBV20-1 and TRBJ1-1, with unresolved D. Germline CDR1 DFQATT, CDR2 SNEGSKA (reference sequence). This CDR3 has 16 amino acids. V was shortened by 0 bases and J by 4 bases, with 18 bases between the two germline ends. The DNA of the CDR3 is TGCAGTGCTAGAGATGGAGCCAGGTCCTCCAGCACTGAAGCTTTCTTT. This encodes CSARDGARSSSTEAFF.

The chain is built from TRBV3-1 and TRBJ2-3, with D possibly TRBD2 on 7 matching bases. Germline V lookup: CDR1 LGHDT, CDR2 YNNKEL (reference sequence). The CDR3 consists of 15 residues. The V end was cut by 1 base, the J end by 7 bases, with 15 bases between. The CDR3 is CASSQAGEGSHTQYF. In nucleotides, the CDR3 is TGTGCCAGCAGCCAAGCAGGGGAGGGATCTCATACGCAGTATTTT.

The rearrangement joins TRBV2 to TRBJ2-1; 10 bases are a match to TRBD2. The CDR3 runs to 17 residues. Per germline, CDR1 SNHLY and CDR2 FYNNEI. V was pared by 1 base and J by 0 bases, with 3 bases of the junction left unmatched. CDR3 amino acids: CASSEVPSGSSYNEQFF. The CDR3 DNA reads TGTGCCAGCAGTGAAGTCCCTAGCGGGAGCTCCTACAATGAGCAGTTCTTC.

The V gene is TRBV15, the J gene TRBJ2-1; tentatively, D is TRBD2 (6 bases). V was clipped by 3 bases and J by 7 bases, with 16 bases between them. Germline V gene lookup returns CDR1 LNHNV and CDR2 YYDKDF (reference sequence). CDR3 length: 15 residues. The CDR3 DNA follows: TGTGCCACCAGCAGGCCTTCGGCGGGGAATAATGAGCAGTTCTTC. Protein: CATSRPSAGNNEQFF. The entire variable domain, with the rest obtained from reference TRBV15 and TRBJ2-1, is as follows: DAMVIQNPRYQVTQFGKPVTLSCSQTLNHNVMYWYQQKSSQAPKLLFHYYDKDFNNEADTPDNFQSRRPNTSFCFLDIRSPGLGDTAMYLCATSRPSAGNNEQFFGPGTRLTVL.